What follows are 17 T cell receptor beta chains derived from one specimen sequenced in a study of blood T cell repertoires in COVID-19. The table came from immunoSEQ multiplex PCR; TCRdb's copy has only in-frame clones and leaves some out. Among under 150,000 clones listed, around 76% were seen once. The sample was peripheral blood. The source is a man aged 55 to 70 with acute or convalescent COVID-19.

This clone has ten or more counts. This rearrangement joins TRBV20-1 to TRBJ2-3, with TRBD1 as a possible D gene (5 bases). Germline V lookup: CDR1 DFQATT, CDR2 SNEGSKA (reference sequence). V was shortened by 3 bases and J by 0 bases, with 10 bases between the two germline ends. The CDR3 has 14 residues. The CDR3 nucleotides are TGCAGTGCTAGTAGACAGCCTAGCACAGATACGCAGTATTTT. Amino acids: CSASRQPSTDTQYF.

V and J are TRBV3-1 (or the pseudogene TRBV3-2) and TRBJ2-7, with 9 nucleotides matching TRBD1. J was trimmed by 5 bases and V by 5 bases; bases with no gene match: 10. The CDR3 consists of 15 residues. The germline V gene has CDR1 LGHDT and CDR2 YNNKEL (reference sequence). CDR3 in amino acids: CASSFPGTGRHEQYF. The DNA of the CDR3 is TGTGCCAGCAGCTTTCCCGGGACAGGGAGGCACGAGCAGTACTTC.

V and J are TRBV18 and TRBJ2-5; 8 bases are a match to TRBD1. Germline CDR1 is KGHSH and CDR2 is LQKENI. V lost 4 bases and J lost 2; bases outside the gene matches: 12. The CDR3 contains 17 residues. DNA for the CDR3: TGTGCCAGCTCACTCACTCCTGGACAGGGAGGTCAAGAGACCCAGTACTTC. This encodes CASSLTPGQGGQETQYF. Full variable domain (missing parts from reference TRBV18 and TRBJ2-5): NAGVMQNPRHLVRRRGQEARLRCSPMKGHSHVYWYRQLPEEGLKFMVYLQKENIIDESGMPKERFSAEFPKEGPSILRIQQVVRGDSAAYFCASSLTPGQGGQETQYFGPGTRLLVL.

The CDR3 is CASTPGLPSREQYF. The CDR3, as DNA: TGCGCCAGTACTCCGGGACTCCCCTCCAGGGAGCAGTACTTC. This chain links TRBV10-1 with TRBJ2-7; weak D call: TRBD2 (6 bases). The germline gives CDR1 WNHNN, CDR2 SYGVQD (reference sequence). Trimming took 9 bases from V and 7 from J, leaving 22 bases between them. This CDR3 region has 14 residues.

V usage is TRBV7-9 and J usage is TRBJ1-3; D might be TRBD1 (5 bases). Germline lookup yields CDR1 SEHNR and CDR2 FQNEAQ (reference sequence). Trimming pared 0 bases from V and 4 bases from J, leaving 7 bases between. This CDR3 has 14 amino acids. DNA of the CDR3: TGTGCCAGCAGCTTAGCAGGGGCAGGAAACACCATATATTTT. It yields the protein CASSLAGAGNTIYF.

This sequence joins TRBV24-1 and TRBJ2-2, with 9 positions matching TRBD2. Germline values: CDR1 KGHDR, CDR2 SFDVKD. The CDR3 consists of 13 residues. J lost 6 bases, V lost 8 bases, and 3 bases had no gene match. The CDR3 loop is CATMAGGPGELFF. The DNA for the CDR3 is TGTGCCACCATGGCGGGAGGGCCCGGGGAGCTGTTTTTT.

This clone has just a few counts. The chain uses TRBV7-8 and TRBJ2-7; D possibly corresponds to TRBD1 (6 bases). Trimming cost V 1 base and J 0 bases, with 13 bases left between them. CDR3 length: 16 amino acids. Germline CDR1 is SGHVS and CDR2 is FQNEAQ. CDR3 protein: CASSLGNRESSYEQYF. CDR3 bases: TGTGCCAGCAGCTTAGGCAACAGGGAAAGCTCCTACGAGCAGTACTTC.

The V gene is TRBV6-5, the J gene TRBJ2-7; D is possibly TRBD1 (5 bases). V lost 5 bases, J lost 5 bases, and 16 bases lay in between. Per the germline V gene, CDR1 is MNHEY and CDR2 is SVGAGI. This CDR3 comprises 14 residues. The CDR3 DNA reads as TGTGCCAGCAGTCAGATCAACCAGGGCCACGAGCAGTACTTC. Its protein is CASSQINQGHEQYF.

The genes are TRBV29-1 and TRBJ1-3; 9 bases match TRBD1. In germline, CDR1 is SQVTM, CDR2 ANQGSEA. The CDR3 has 15 amino acids. The trim removed 7 bases at V and 0 bases at J, leaving 7 bases unmatched. The CDR3 sequence: CSARTGVDSGNTIYF. CDR3 nucleotides: TGCAGCGCAAGGACAGGGGTGGACTCTGGAAACACCATATATTTT.

The gene calls are TRBV7-6 and TRBJ2-1; TRBD1 is a possible D gene (6 bases). Germline values: CDR1 SGHVS, CDR2 FNYEAQ. The CDR3 has 16 residues. The V end was cut by 3 bases, the J end by 3 bases, with 15 bases between. The CDR3 DNA reads TGTGCCAGCAGCTTTACGACAGGTCAAAACTACAATGAGCAGTTCTTC. Protein sequence: CASSFTTGQNYNEQFF. Drawing the rest from reference TRBV7-6 and TRBJ2-1, the complete variable domain is GAGVSQSPRYKVTKRGQDVALRCDPISGHVSLYWYRQALGQGPEFLTYFNYEAQQDKSGLPNDRFSAERPEGSISTLTIQRTEQRDSAMYRCASSFTTGQNYNEQFFGPGTRLTVL.

The rearrangement joins TRBV30 to TRBJ2-1; 12 bases line up with TRBD2. CDR1 is GTSNPN, CDR2 SVGIG, per germline (reference sequence). The V segment lost 3 bases and the J segment 2 bases; nucleotides outside the gene matches: 5. The CDR3 runs to 16 residues. The CDR3 DNA reads as TGTGCCTGGAGGGATCGACTAGCGGGAGCCTACAATGAGCAGTTCTTC. Translation gives CAWRDRLAGAYNEQFF.

This clone was seen more than once but under ten times. The chain employs TRBV14 and TRBJ2-1; no clear D. Germline CDR1 reads SGHDN; CDR2 reads FVKESK. Trimming stripped 4 bases from V and 0 bases from J, with 7 bases between. The CDR3 runs 14 residues. The CDR3 protein is CASSPVSSYNEQFF. The CDR3 bases are TGTGCCAGCAGCCCGGTGAGCTCCTACAATGAGCAGTTCTTC.

This clone has a count of ten or more. The rearrangement links TRBV5-1 to TRBJ2-5; D perhaps matches TRBD1 (6 bases). V was cut by 0 bases and J by 4 bases, with 16 bases left in between. Germline loops: CDR1 SGHRS, CDR2 YFSETQ. This CDR3 comprises 16 residues. The CDR3 bases are TGCGCCAGCAGCTTGGCGGGCAGGGGTAACGGAGAGACCCAGTACTTC. Translated, it gives CASSLAGRGNGETQYF. The full variable domain, its missing parts supplied by reference TRBV5-1 and TRBJ2-5, is KAGVTQTPRYLIKTRGQQVTLSCSPISGHRSVSWYQQTPGQGLQFLFEYFSETQRNKGNFPGRFSGRQFSNSRSEMNVSTLELGDSALYLCASSLAGRGNGETQYFGPGTRLLVL.

This clone showed up just a few times. At one end the junction does not follow the germline gene, possibly because of a read error. The V gene is TRBV5-6, the J gene TRBJ2-7, with 7 bases lining up with TRBD1. Germline V gene data show CDR1 as SGHDT and CDR2 as YYEEEE. The CDR3 is 19 amino acids. The CDR3 coding sequence is TGTGCCAGCAGCAAACTTACCCCCTTAAGACAGGGACGGAACTACGGGCAGTACTTC. This sequence encodes CASSKLTPLRQGRNYGQYF. Full variable domain (rest looked up from reference TRBV5-6 and TRBJ2-7): DAGVTQSPTHLIKTRGQQVTLRCSPKSGHDTVSWYQQALGQGPQFIFQYYEEEERQRGNFPDRFSGHQFPNYSSELNVNALLLGDSALYLCASSKLTPLRQGRNYGQYFGPGTRLTVT.

The chain links TRBV4-1 to TRBJ2-7; 9 nucleotides align to TRBD2. Germline V gene lookup returns CDR1 MGHRA and CDR2 YSYEKL. CDR3 length equals 15 residues. V was clipped by 4 bases and J by 4 bases; unmatched bases: 8. CDR3 sequence reads: CASSPRGSGRYEQYF. The CDR3 DNA sequence: TGCGCCAGCAGCCCCCGAGGTAGCGGGAGATACGAGCAGTACTTC.

This clone came up once. The chain carries TRBV19 and TRBJ2-2, with D possibly TRBD1 on 7 matching bases. From germline, CDR1 is LNHDA and CDR2 SQIVND (reference sequence). V lost 4 bases and J lost 6, with 15 bases in between. The CDR3 is made up of 15 amino acids. The CDR3 bases are TGTGCCAGTAGTACTCGACAGGGAGGCCCCGGGGAGCTGTTTTTT. This translates into CASSTRQGGPGELFF.

This rearrangement joins TRBV27 to TRBJ1-5; D unresolved. This CDR3 is 12 amino acids long. Deletions cut 3 bases from V and 6 bases from J, with 6 bases between. CDR1 is MNHEY and CDR2 is SMNVEV in the germline V gene (reference sequence). The CDR3 DNA sequence: TGTGCCAGCAGTTTCGGTGGTCAGCCCCAGCATTTT. This translates into CASSFGGQPQHF.